This T cell receptor (beta chain) comes out of a study of shared clonotypes between healthy human individuals. Study-wide points: Among donors, sharing of clonotypes was expected to be affected by sequencing depth.

Germline V CDR1 and CDR2: SGHKS, YYEKEE (reference sequence). Trimming removed 0 bases at V and 4 bases at J, with 11 bases between. The CDR3 covers 15 residues. The table came from immunoSEQ multiplex PCR; TCRdb's copy has only in-frame clones and leaves some out. The sample consists of 1.6 million or so clones, around 98.5% of them appearing once. In the case of this clone: The antigen remains undetermined.

The sample was naive CD4+ T cells sorted from blood. The subset: CD45RA+ positively selected. This receptor was taken from a man aged 30-40 years in good health. The chain uses TRBV5-5 and TRBJ1-5, with a weak D call TRBD1 (5 bases). CDR3 sequence: CASSLVGPTNQPQHF. CDR3 in DNA: TGTGCCAGCAGCTTGGTGGGGCCCACAAATCAGCCCCAGCATTTT.